A selection of T cell receptor beta chains follows, all from one sample in a study of monozygotic twins with inflammatory bowel disease. After re-calling the 5' RACE reads, TCRdb lists one entry per CDR3 protein, DNA absent. In all, the sample yields fewer than 110,000 distinct CDR3 sequences. The sample was blood. These receptors came from a human donor with ulcerative colitis or Crohn's disease, or a healthy co-twin of an affected twin (not recorded which). Each CDR3 is given with its conserved first and last residue.

j_gene | v_gene | CDR3aa
TRBJ2-3 | TRBV28 | CASSPSPGTTQYF
TRBJ1-1 | TRBV18 | CASSSMTEAFF
TRBJ2-3 | TRBV7-2 | CASSLGTGARTDTQYF
TRBJ2-5 | TRBV29-1 | CSAEGFGISQETQYF
TRBJ1-2 | TRBV20-1 | CSARDGGSYGYTF
TRBJ2-2 | TRBV5-1 | CASSLGGFGHTGELFF
TRBJ2-7 | TRBV25-1 | CASSPEGAFYEQYF
TRBJ2-1 | TRBV18 | CASSPPRLRDLGANEQFF
TRBJ2-1 | TRBV4-2 | CASSPSSGGRWEQFF
TRBJ2-7 | TRBV11-3 | CASSQEGQGRYEQYF
TRBJ2-2 | TRBV24-1 | CATRPSANTGELFF
TRBJ2-1 | TRBV5-6 | CASSFQSGHEQFF
TRBJ2-2 | TRBV5-4 | CASRPRQSPSGELFF
TRBJ2-1 | TRBV27 | CASSLGTSGRSGEQFF
TRBJ2-3 | TRBV6-5 | CASSSPLDIYNTDTQYF
TRBJ2-1 | TRBV7-2 | CASSLGGLSYNEQFF
TRBJ2-7 | TRBV19 | CASSPSGGRRGEQYF
TRBJ2-2 | TRBV24-1 | CATRVSNTGELFF